These 8 T cell receptor beta chains were all obtained from the same sample, sequenced in a study of blood T cell repertoires in COVID-19. Clones were sequenced by immunoSEQ multiplex PCR, and TCRdb holds only the in-frame ones, with some missing. The data hold a few hundred thousand clones, with about nine tenths observed a single time. The sample was peripheral blood. These receptors were obtained from a man in his forties who had recovered from COVID-19.

V is TRBV6-2 or TRBV6-3 and J is TRBJ2-7, with D unresolved. This CDR3 contains 17 residues. Germline CDR1 is MNHEY and CDR2 is SVGEGT. V was cut by 2 bases and J by 7 bases, with 24 bases left in between. The CDR3 protein is CASSYDMRHPQYEEQYF. As DNA, the CDR3 is TGTGCCAGCAGTTACGACATGCGACACCCGCAGTACGAGGAGCAGTACTTC.

This rearrangement joins TRBV9 to TRBJ2-2; TRBD2 matches 8 bases. The germline V gene has CDR1 SGDLS and CDR2 YYNGEE. Germline trimming cut 3 bases from V and 4 bases from J; bases unmatched to any gene: 5. CDR3 length: 15 amino acids. The CDR3 DNA sequence: TGTGCCAGCAGCGCACGGACTAGCAGCACCGGGGAGCTGTTTTTT. Protein product: CASSARTSSTGELFF.

Only a few counts were recorded for this clone. This sequence joins TRBV19 and TRBJ2-2; D might be TRBD1 (6 bases). The germline gives CDR1 LNHDA, CDR2 SQIVND (reference sequence). With 5 bases removed from V and 2 bases from J, the gap between germline ends came to 12 bases. The length of the CDR3 is 15 residues. CDR3 amino acids: CASSRSGVNTGELFF. The CDR3 DNA reads TGTGCCAGTAGTCGGTCAGGGGTCAACACCGGGGAGCTGTTTTTT.

The rearrangement joins TRBV6-5 to TRBJ1-2, with D possibly matching TRBD1 (5 bases). The V gene lost 6 bases and the J gene lost 4 bases, with 12 bases spanning the gap. CDR1 is MNHEY, CDR2 SVGAGI, per germline. The CDR3 runs to 13 residues. CDR3 coding DNA: TGTGCCAGCAGCCGGACATTATTCTATGGCTACACCTTC. This gives the protein CASSRTLFYGYTF.

The CDR3 here is CASSLSAGGPVTGELFF. CDR3 nucleotides: TGTGCCAGCAGCTTATCGGCGGGAGGGCCAGTAACCGGGGAGCTGTTTTTT. The chain recombines TRBV7-6 with TRBJ2-2; 9 bases are a match to TRBD2. Germline V gene data show CDR1 as SGHVS and CDR2 as FNYEAQ. With V trimmed by 2 bases and J by 5 bases, 9 bases remained unmatched. This CDR3 has 17 residues.

The chain joins TRBV7-2 to TRBJ1-5; D is uncertain. V gave up 3 bases and J gave up 6 bases, with 15 bases separating them. CDR1 and CDR2 (germline): SGHTA, FQGNSA. The CDR3 is 15 residues long. The CDR3 DNA reads TGTGCCAGCAGCTTGATGACCAGCGGTAGTCAGCCCCAGCATTTT. Encoded protein: CASSLMTSGSQPQHF.

Worth noting for this clone: This sample includes further DNA sequences coding for the same CDR3. CDR3 nucleotide sequence: TGTGCCAGCAGAACAACAGGGGGCGCGAGTGGCTACACCTTC. Protein: CASRTTGGASGYTF. The rearrangement joins TRBV7-2 to TRBJ1-2; 9 positions match TRBD1. CDR1 is SGHTA and CDR2 is FQGNSA in the germline V gene. The CDR3 has 14 amino acids. V shed 6 bases, J shed 7 bases, and the junction held 9 bases outside the gene matches.

V usage is TRBV5-1 and J usage is TRBJ2-3; D is perhaps TRBD2 (6 bases). This CDR3 comprises 16 residues. V lost 4 bases, J lost 2 bases, and 17 bases lay in between. Germline CDR1 reads SGHRS; CDR2 reads YFSETQ. CDR3 loop: CASSIGSGTSTDTQYF. CDR3 DNA sequence: TGCGCCAGCAGCATCGGTTCCGGGACTTCCACAGATACGCAGTATTTT.